This T cell receptor (beta chain) was sequenced for a study of memory CD4+ T cells and cytomegalovirus serostatus. Sequencing used immunoSEQ multiplex PCR; TCRdb keeps in-frame clones, though not all of them. The sample contains about 56,000 clones, around three quarters of which appear only once. Single viable CD3+CD4+CD8-CD45RO+ cells were sorted as the memory CD4+ T cells. Germline V gives CDR1 LNHDA, CDR2 SQIVND (reference sequence). Trimming pared 4 bases from V and 13 bases from J, leaving 8 bases between. CDR3 length: 10 residues. The rearrangement links TRBV19 to TRBJ2-1; D is unclear. The origin of this receptor is an adult in good health and CMV-seropositive. Source material: memory CD4+ T cells from blood. The CDR3 sequence: CASSTESQFF. In DNA, the CDR3 is TGTGCCAGTAGTACCGAGTCCCAGTTCTTC.